What follows are 24 T cell receptor beta chains derived from one specimen sequenced in a study of identical twins. TCRdb itself ran the 5' RACE reads through MiXCR, one entry per CDR3 protein. Of over 600,000 distinct CDR3 sequences in the sample, around 20% were seen once. The data were also submitted as part of a second study, on T cells expressing NK-cell markers.

The specimen was PBMCs. The receptor source for this set is a woman under 30 in good health.

This clonotype has a handful of counts. V is TRBV11-2 and J is TRBJ2-7; no clear D. This CDR3 is built from 15 residues. Germline-derived CDR1 and CDR2 are SGHAT and FQNNGV. Between the trimmed V and J ends, which lost 2 bases and 1 base, there was a span of 12 bases. Here the CDR3 DNA reads TGTGCCAGCAGCTTATACTCTCAAGCTTCCTACGAGCAGTACTTC. Its translation: CASSLYSQASYEQYF.

This chain links TRBV12-3 or TRBV12-4 with TRBJ1-5; D is ambiguous. CDR3 length: 15 amino acids. V was clipped by 7 bases and J by 0 bases, with 13 bases between them. The DNA for the CDR3 is TGTGCCAGCACCTCCGGTCGCTATAGCAATCAGCCCCAGCATTTT. Residues: CASTSGRYSNQPQHF.

This clonotype was detected many times. V is TRBV12-3 or TRBV12-4 and J is TRBJ2-1, with D perhaps TRBD2 (5 bases). V shed 4 bases and J shed 6 bases, with 19 bases lying between them. The CDR3 contains 16 residues. The DNA for the CDR3 is TGTGCCAGCAGTTGGGGAACTAGGGCAAGTTCCAATGAGCAGTTCTTC. Translation: CASSWGTRASSNEQFF.

The chain recombines TRBV9 with TRBJ2-3; D may be TRBD2 (7 bases). This CDR3 has 14 residues. Germline V CDR1 and CDR2: SGDLS, YYNGEE. V lost 7 bases and J 6 bases, leaving 18 bases between the germline ends. CDR3 sequence: CASSGRGPTDTQYF. CDR3 nucleotide sequence: TGTGCCAGCTCGGGGCGGGGGCCGACCGATACGCAGTATTTT.

This clonotype was picked up a small number of times. The gene calls are TRBV29-1 and TRBJ2-1, with TRBD2 identical over 7 bases. V lost 6 bases to trimming and J lost 0 bases; unmatched junction nucleotides: 14. This CDR3 is 17 amino acids long. Germline CDR1 reads SQVTM; CDR2 reads ANQGSEA. The CDR3 DNA follows: TGCAGCGTCACTGGACTAGGGGAAGTCGGCTCCTACAATGAGCAGTTCTTC. Its protein is CSVTGLGEVGSYNEQFF.

The rearrangement links TRBV20-1 to TRBJ2-7; D ambiguous. Trimming shortened V by 0 bases and J by 4 bases, and 10 bases separated the two germline ends. The CDR3 covers 13 residues. In germline, CDR1 is DFQATT, CDR2 SNEGSKA (reference sequence). Here the CDR3 DNA reads TGCAGTGCTAGAGATTGGTCCTCATACGAGCAGTACTTC. This encodes CSARDWSSYEQYF.

The chain recombines TRBV12-3 or TRBV12-4 with TRBJ1-2, with D unclear. V was cut by 3 bases and J by 7 bases, with 12 bases left in between. This CDR3 has 13 amino acids. The CDR3 spells CASSFTRLSGYTF. CDR3 DNA sequence: TGTGCCAGCAGTTTTACCCGCCTAAGTGGCTACACCTTC.

This chain uses TRBV20-1 with TRBJ2-5; TRBD2 matches at 9 bases. The CDR3 sequence is 15 residues long. J was trimmed by 1 base and V by 3 bases; bases with no gene match: 6. Germline values: CDR1 DFQATT, CDR2 SNEGSKA (reference sequence). The CDR3 nucleotides are TGCAGTGCTAGTCGTCCAGCGGGGGGCCAAGAGACCCAGTACTTC. The encoded protein is CSASRPAGGQETQYF.

The chain recombines TRBV7-9 with TRBJ1-2; 12 nucleotides align to TRBD1. V lost 6 bases and J lost 0; bases outside the gene matches: 8. Germline values: CDR1 SEHNR, CDR2 FQNEAQ (reference sequence). The CDR3 consists of 17 residues. Here the CDR3 reads CASSARDRGLPNYGYTF. The DNA for the CDR3 is TGTGCCAGCAGTGCCCGGGACAGGGGGCTTCCTAACTATGGCTACACCTTC.

V gene TRBV12-3 or TRBV12-4 combines with J gene TRBJ1-1; D uncertain. The CDR3 covers 12 residues. V was shortened by 1 base and J by 10 bases, with 10 bases between the two germline ends. The CDR3 here is CASSLGGDGAFF. CDR3 in DNA: TGTGCCAGCAGTTTAGGCGGAGACGGAGCTTTCTTT.

As concerns this clonotype: A much larger clone is a single base away; this may be a read error. This chain links TRBV5-1 with TRBJ1-4; D call uncertain. Germline CDR1 and CDR2: SGHRS and YFSETQ. The CDR3 sequence is 14 residues long. The CDR3 DNA sequence: TGCGCCAGCAGCTTGAATACAACGAATGAAAAACTGTTTTTT. Translated, it gives CASSLNTTNEKLFF. The full variable domain, its missing parts supplied by reference TRBV5-1 and TRBJ1-4, is KAGVTQTPRYLIKTRGQQVTLSCSPISGHRSVSWYQQTPGQGLQFLFEYFSETQRNKGNFPGRFSGRQFSNSRSEMNVSTLELGDSALYLCASSLNTTNEKLFFGSGTQLSVL.

This clonotype turned up a few times. This rearrangement joins TRBV20-1 to TRBJ2-3, with D tentatively TRBD2 (6 bases). CDR1 and CDR2 (germline): DFQATT, SNEGSKA (reference sequence). The V and J ends lost 1 base and 0 bases respectively, with 14 bases between them. The CDR3 length is 16 residues. The CDR3 bases are TGCAGTGCTAGAGCTCCTAGCGCTAGCAGCACAGATACGCAGTATTTT. It translates to CSARAPSASSTDTQYF.

This clonotype came up a few times. The chain combines TRBV20-1 with TRBJ2-1; the match to TRBD2 covers 13 bases. After removal of 0 bases from V and 8 bases from J, the junction contained 4 bases not matched to a gene. The germline CDR1 and CDR2 sequences are DFQATT and SNEGSKA (reference sequence). The CDR3 contains 15 residues. The CDR3 region has the DNA TGCAGTGCTAGAGAAAGACTAGCGGGGGGAGATGAGCAGTTCTTC. Protein product: CSARERLAGGDEQFF.

The chain employs TRBV4-1 and TRBJ2-7, with 12 bases identical to TRBD2. This CDR3 spans 13 amino acids. J gave up 11 bases and V 3 bases, and 5 bases lay outside the gene matches. CDR1 is MGHRA, CDR2 YSYEKL, per germline. The CDR3 is CASSQTSGGGKYF. CDR3 nucleotides: TGCGCCAGCAGCCAGACTAGCGGGGGAGGGAAGTACTTC.

The J gene is TRBJ1-5, the V gene TRBV12-3 or TRBV12-4; D gene ambiguous. V lost 3 bases and J 6 bases, leaving 9 bases between the germline ends. The CDR3 is made up of 13 amino acids. CDR3 nucleotide sequence: TGTGCCAGCAGTTTTGGGTCCCCTCAGCCCCAGCATTTT. Amino acid sequence: CASSFGSPQPQHF.

In this sample, this clonotype turned up once. The V call is TRBV10-3, the J call TRBJ2-7; D possibly uses TRBD1 or TRBD2 (5 bases each). V was clipped by 3 bases and J by 2 bases, with 17 bases between them. The CDR3 spans 16 residues. Germline-derived CDR1 and CDR2 are ENHRY and SYGVKD. CDR3 coding DNA: TGTGCCATCAGTGACCTACCGGGACCTCAAACCTACGAGCAGTACTTC. Translating it yields CAISDLPGPQTYEQYF.

This clonotype has a handful of counts. The V gene is TRBV9, the J gene TRBJ2-1, with 12 bases identical to TRBD2. There are 16 residues in the CDR3. Per the germline V gene, CDR1 is SGDLS and CDR2 is YYNGEE. The V segment lost 0 bases and the J segment 7 bases; nucleotides outside the gene matches: 5. This chain's CDR3 is CASSVASGRAINEQFF. CDR3 in DNA: TGTGCCAGCAGCGTAGCTAGCGGGAGGGCCATAAATGAGCAGTTCTTC.

The chain uses TRBV7-2 and TRBJ2-3; the D gene could be TRBD1 or TRBD2 (6 bases each). This CDR3 comprises 14 residues. CDR1 and CDR2 (germline): SGHTA, FQGNSA. The V end was cut by 6 bases, the J end by 5 bases, with 15 bases between. CDR3 DNA sequence: TGTGCCAGCAGGGTGAGGGGGGCCGGAGATACGCAGTATTTT. Protein product: CASRVRGAGDTQYF.

This rearrangement joins TRBV9 to TRBJ2-3; weak D call: TRBD2 (5 bases). CDR1 is SGDLS, CDR2 YYNGEE, per germline. CDR3 length: 12 amino acids. Between the trimmed V and J ends, which lost 7 bases and 3 bases, there was a span of 9 bases. CDR3 protein: CASGRATDTQYF. The CDR3 nucleotides are TGTGCCAGCGGGAGAGCAACAGATACGCAGTATTTT.

The gene calls are TRBV2 and TRBJ2-1; D is ambiguous. Germline V CDR1 and CDR2: SNHLY, FYNNEI. V lost 5 bases, J lost 8 bases, and 10 bases lay in between. The CDR3 runs to 12 residues. The chain's CDR3 is CASSFLEYEQFF. The CDR3 bases are TGTGCCAGCAGTTTTCTAGAGTATGAGCAGTTCTTC.

The chain is built from TRBV7-9 and TRBJ2-1, with D possibly matching TRBD2 (5 bases). The CDR3 covers 15 residues. V was trimmed by 0 bases and J by 2 bases, leaving 8 bases between them. Germline lookup yields CDR1 SEHNR and CDR2 FQNEAQ (reference sequence). CDR3 coding DNA: TGTGCCAGCAGCTTAGCTAGCGACGCCTACAATGAGCAGTTCTTC. Translated, it gives CASSLASDAYNEQFF.

In DNA, the CDR3 is TGTGCCAGCAGCTTAGGGTCAGTTGCTGGCGGGAGGGTCCTTAGAAATGAGCAGTTCTTC. Its protein is CASSLGSVAGGRVLRNEQFF. The chain is built from TRBV7-2 and TRBJ2-1; 9 bases are shared with TRBD2. Germline loops: CDR1 SGHTA, CDR2 FQGNSA. The V and J ends lost 1 base and 7 bases, in that order; junction bases with no gene match: 20. This CDR3 has 20 amino acids.

This rearrangement joins TRBV6-5 to TRBJ2-1; D is unclear. The CDR3 is made up of 11 amino acids. The germline CDR1 and CDR2 sequences are MNHEY and SVGAGI. The ends were cut back, 5 bases at V and 10 bases at J, with 9 bases in the middle. CDR3 DNA sequence: TGTGCCAGCAGTACTCCCCCGGAGCAGTTCTTC. This encodes CASSTPPEQFF.

This clonotype has more than one count but fewer than ten. The chain uses TRBV3-1 and TRBJ1-2; 8 bases align to TRBD1. Germline V lookup: CDR1 LGHDT, CDR2 YNNKEL (reference sequence). The ends lost 11 bases at V and 2 bases at J; junction bases unmatched: 7. The length of the CDR3 is 13 residues. CDR3 coding DNA: TGTGCCGTAACAGGGGGTCTAAACTATGGCTACACCTTC. The encoded protein is CAVTGGLNYGYTF. The whole variable domain, remainder taken from reference TRBV3-1 and TRBJ1-2, is DTAVSQTPKYLVTQMGNDKSIKCEQNLGHDTMYWYKQDSKKFLKIMFSYNNKELIINETVPNRFSPKSPDKAHLNLHINSLELGDSAVYFCAVTGGLNYGYTFGSGTRLTVV.